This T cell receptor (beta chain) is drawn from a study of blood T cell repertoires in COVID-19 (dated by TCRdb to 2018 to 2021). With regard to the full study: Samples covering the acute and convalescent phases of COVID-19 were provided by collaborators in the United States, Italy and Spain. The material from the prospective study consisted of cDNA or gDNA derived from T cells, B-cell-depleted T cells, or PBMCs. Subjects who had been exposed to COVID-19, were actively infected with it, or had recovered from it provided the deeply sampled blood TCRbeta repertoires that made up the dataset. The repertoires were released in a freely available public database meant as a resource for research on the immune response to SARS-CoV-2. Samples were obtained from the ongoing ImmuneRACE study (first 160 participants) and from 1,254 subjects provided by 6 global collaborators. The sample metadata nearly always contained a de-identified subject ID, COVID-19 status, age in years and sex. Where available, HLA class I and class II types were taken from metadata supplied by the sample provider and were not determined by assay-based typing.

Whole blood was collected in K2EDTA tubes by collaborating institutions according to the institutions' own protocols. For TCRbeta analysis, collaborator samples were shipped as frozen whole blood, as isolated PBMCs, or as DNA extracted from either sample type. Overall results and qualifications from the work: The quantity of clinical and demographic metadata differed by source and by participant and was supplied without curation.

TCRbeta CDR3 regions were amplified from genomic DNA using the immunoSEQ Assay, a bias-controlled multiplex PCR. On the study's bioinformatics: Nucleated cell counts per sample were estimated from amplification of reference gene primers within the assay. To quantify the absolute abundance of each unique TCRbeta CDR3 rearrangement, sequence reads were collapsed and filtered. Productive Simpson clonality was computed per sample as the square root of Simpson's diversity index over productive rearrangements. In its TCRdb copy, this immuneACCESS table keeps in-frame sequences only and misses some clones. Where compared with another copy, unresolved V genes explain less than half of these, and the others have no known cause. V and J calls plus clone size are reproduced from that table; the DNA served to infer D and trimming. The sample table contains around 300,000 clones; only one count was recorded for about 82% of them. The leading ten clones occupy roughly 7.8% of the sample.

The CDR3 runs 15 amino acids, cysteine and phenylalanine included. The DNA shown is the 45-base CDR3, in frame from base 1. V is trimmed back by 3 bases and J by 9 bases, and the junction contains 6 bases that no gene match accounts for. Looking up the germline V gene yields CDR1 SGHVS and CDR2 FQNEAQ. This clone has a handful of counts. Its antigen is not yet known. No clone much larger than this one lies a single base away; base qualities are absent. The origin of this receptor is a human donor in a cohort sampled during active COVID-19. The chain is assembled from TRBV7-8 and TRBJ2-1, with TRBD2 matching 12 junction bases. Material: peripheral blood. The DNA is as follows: TGTGCCAGCAGCTTGTCTAGCGGGGGGGCCACTGAGCAGTTCTTC. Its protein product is CASSLSSGGATEQFF.